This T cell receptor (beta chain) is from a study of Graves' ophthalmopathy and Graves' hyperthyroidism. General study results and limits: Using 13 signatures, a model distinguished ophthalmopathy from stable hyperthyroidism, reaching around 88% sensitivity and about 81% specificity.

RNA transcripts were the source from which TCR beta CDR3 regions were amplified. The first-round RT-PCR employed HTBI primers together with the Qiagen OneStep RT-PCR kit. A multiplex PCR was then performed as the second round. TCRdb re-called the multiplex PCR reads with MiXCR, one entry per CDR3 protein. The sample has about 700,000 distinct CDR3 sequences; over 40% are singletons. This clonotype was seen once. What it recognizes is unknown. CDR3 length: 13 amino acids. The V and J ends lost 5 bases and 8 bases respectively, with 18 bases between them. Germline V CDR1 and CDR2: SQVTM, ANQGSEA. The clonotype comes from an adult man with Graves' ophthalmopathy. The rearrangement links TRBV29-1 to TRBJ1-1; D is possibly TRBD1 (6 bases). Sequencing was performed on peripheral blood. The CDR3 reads CSVITGSPSEAFF. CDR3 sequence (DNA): TGCAGCGTTATCACAGGGTCTCCCTCCGAAGCTTTCTTT. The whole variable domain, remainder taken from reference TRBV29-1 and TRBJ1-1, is SAVISQKPSRDICQRGTSLTIQCQVDSQVTMMFWYRQQPGQSLTLIATANQGSEATYESGFVIDKFPISRPNLTFSTLTVSNMSPEDSSIYLCSVITGSPSEAFFGQGTRLTVV.